This entry is about one T cell receptor (beta chain). Reverse transcription of extracted RNA yielded cDNA, which provided the sequencing template. The data were produced by immunoSEQ multiplex PCR, yet TCRdb's version contains in-frame clones alone and is incomplete. The repertoire consists of some 190,000 clones, with approximately 50% occurring once and the leading ten covering 10%. This specimen belongs to a study of CD8+ T cells in alopecia areata. This CDR3 comprises 18 residues. Trimming cost V 5 bases and J 2 bases, with 22 bases left between them. Germline lookup yields CDR1 SEHNR and CDR2 FQNEAQ (reference sequence). The treatment denotes: oral pan-JAK inhibitor, 5-10 mg twice daily.

The source material was CD8+ T cells sorted from blood, sampled at approximately week 52, from a patient treated with tofacitinib. This receptor was obtained from a human donor with alopecia areata. The chain links TRBV7-9 to TRBJ1-3; TRBD1 might be the D (5 bases). In nucleotides, the CDR3 is TGTGCCAGCAGCCCTGCCGGGACCCTCATCGGGACTGGAAACACCATATATTTT. Encoded protein: CASSPAGTLIGTGNTIYF. The full variable domain, with the rest looked up from reference TRBV7-9 and TRBJ1-3, is DTGVSQNPRHKITKRGQNVTFRCDPISEHNRLYWYRQTLGQGPEFLTYFQNEAQLEKSRLLSDRFSAERPKGSFSTLEIQRTEQGDSAMYLCASSPAGTLIGTGNTIYFGEGSWLTVV.